This TCR beta chain was obtained from a study of T-cell memory formation after mild COVID-19. Study summary: Clusters were largely donor specific. Study results and caveats: Pre-infection memory showed some responding clones, and this suggested that cross-reactive memory joined. Largely, contracting CD4+ clones fell within CM and EM, and contracting CD8+ clones within EMRA.

Per the germline V gene, CDR1 is SGHDT and CDR2 is YYEEEE. The CDR3 length is 15 residues. J lost 4 bases, V lost 4 bases, and 7 bases had no gene match. cDNA libraries for TCR alpha and TCR beta, carrying sample barcodes and UMIs, came from 5'RACE with constant-segment primers. TCRdb re-called the 5' RACE reads through MiXCR, storing one row per CDR3 protein. In the table there are a few hundred thousand distinct CDR3 sequences, more than 8% of which are singletons. Only a few counts were recorded for this clonotype. Its antigen is unidentified. The sequence derives from a man between 18 and 35 years old who had mild COVID-19 (a few samples of this study predate the infection). Cell type and time point are not known. The genes are TRBV5-6 and TRBJ1-2; 10 nucleotides agree with TRBD1. Sequenced: PBMCs or a T cell subset sorted from them (not recorded which). In DNA, the CDR3 is TGTGCCAGCAGCGTCCGGGACAGGGGCGTCTATGGCTACACCTTC. Its protein is CASSVRDRGVYGYTF.